This is a list of T cell receptor beta chains from one sample in a study of CD8 T cells in Susac syndrome. TCRdb analysed the immunoSEQ multiplex PCR reads with MiXCR anew, one entry per CDR3 protein. The sample gives 80,000 to 90,000 distinct CDR3 sequences, approximately 95% of which show up once; 0.46% is in the top ten. Sample: CD8+ T cells from PBMCs. These receptors were taken from a human donor with Susac syndrome. Each CDR3 is given with its conserved first and last residue. The D gene is left open where the match is weak. The size field is filled for only some rows; it gives once, few, many or a size class.

clone size | J gene | D gene | V gene | CDR3 protein | CDR3 DNA
NA | TRBJ1-2 | NA | TRBV4-1 | CASSQDRSDLGYTF | TGCGCCAGCAGCCAAGATCGTAGCGATCTGGGCTACACCTTC
NA | TRBJ2-4 | TRBD2 | TRBV9 | CASSPLAGGVQYF | TGTGCCAGCAGCCCTTTAGCGGGAGGGGTTCAGTACTTC
NA | TRBJ2-7 | TRBD1 | TRBV20-1 | CSAPTGTDDNYEQYF | TGCAGTGCTCCCACCGGGACAGACGATAACTACGAGCAGTACTTC
NA | TRBJ2-1 | NA | TRBV4-1 | CASSLSQNEQFF | TGCGCCAGCAGCCTATCTCAAAATGAGCAGTTCTTC
NA | TRBJ2-1 | NA | TRBV6-5 | CASSQKDTYYNEQFF | TGTGCCAGCAGTCAAAAGGACACTTACTACAATGAGCAGTTCTTC
NA | TRBJ1-1 | NA | TRBV12-3/TRBV12-4 | CASSLAGWLEAFF | TGTGCCAGCAGTTTAGCAGGGTGGCTTGAAGCTTTCTTT
NA | TRBJ2-1 | NA | TRBV7-2 | CASSPAEQFF | TGTGCCAGCAGCCCGGCCGAGCAGTTCTTC
NA | TRBJ2-7 | TRBD1 | TRBV27 | CASSGPGQGSYEQYF | TGTGCCAGCAGTGGGCCGGGACAGGGGTCCTACGAGCAGTACTTC
NA | TRBJ2-1 | NA | TRBV6-2/TRBV6-3 | CASSGGSTEYNEQFF | TGTGCCAGCAGTGGGGGATCGACGGAATACAATGAGCAGTTCTTC
NA | TRBJ2-5 | TRBD2 | TRBV13 | CASSSAGLAGGVQETQYF | TGTGCCAGCAGCTCAGCGGGACTAGCGGGAGGAGTACAAGAGACCCAGTACTTC
NA | TRBJ2-1 | TRBD1 | TRBV24-1 | CATSDPGTVYNEQFF | TGTGCCACCAGTGACCCCGGGACAGTATACAATGAGCAGTTCTTC
once | TRBJ2-5 | TRBD1 | TRBV19 | CASSYRTGDETQYF | TGTGCCAGTAGTTATCGAACAGGGGACGAGACCCAGTACTTC
NA | TRBJ2-2 | NA | TRBV30 | CAWKDNTGELFF | TGTGCCTGGAAAGATAACACCGGGGAGCTGTTTTTT
once | TRBJ2-3 | NA | TRBV15 | CATSRIGGSTDTQYF | TGTGCCACCAGCAGAATCGGAGGGTCGACGGATACGCAGTATTTT
NA | TRBJ2-7 | NA | TRBV9 | CASSVESTHTYEQYF | TGTGCCAGCAGCGTAGAATCCACCCATACCTACGAGCAGTACTTC
NA | TRBJ1-2 | NA | TRBV7-3 | CASSPSGAGWDGYTF | TGTGCCAGCAGTCCCTCGGGGGCGGGTTGGGATGGCTACACCTTC
NA | TRBJ2-3 | NA | TRBV29-1 | CSLQAASTDTQYF | TGCAGCTTACAGGCGGCTAGCACAGATACGCAGTATTTT
NA | TRBJ2-2 | NA | TRBV15 | CATSPVYGNTGELFF | TGTGCCACCAGCCCAGTTTACGGCAACACCGGGGAGCTGTTTTTT
once | TRBJ2-7 | NA | TRBV5-4 | CASSSLGMISYEQYF | TGTGCCAGCAGCTCCTTGGGGATGATCTCCTACGAGCAGTACTTC
NA | TRBJ1-2 | NA | TRBV13 | CASSLGRANGYTF | TGTGCCAGCAGCTTAGGCCGGGCGAATGGCTACACCTTC
NA | TRBJ2-1 | TRBD1 | TRBV6-5 | CASSVGQGIHNEQFF | TGTGCCAGCAGTGTGGGACAGGGGATTCACAATGAGCAGTTCTTC
NA | TRBJ2-6 | NA | TRBV15 | CATSSQARRVLTF | TGTGCCACCAGCAGTCAGGCCCGACGCGTCCTGACTTTC
NA | TRBJ2-5 | TRBD1 | TRBV18 | CASSPTGGFQETQYF | TGTGCCAGCTCACCAACAGGGGGGTTCCAAGAGACCCAGTACTTC
NA | TRBJ2-7 | NA | TRBV20-1 | CSAMSGEQYF | TGCAGTGCTATGTCCGGGGAGCAGTACTTC
NA | TRBJ2-7 | TRBD2 | TRBV19 | CASSIVPGLAIEQYF | TGTGCCAGTAGTATAGTACCGGGACTAGCGATCGAGCAGTACTTC
NA | TRBJ2-5 | NA | TRBV6-4 | CASSDGAFPETQYF | TGTGCCAGCAGTGACGGGGCTTTTCCGGAGACCCAGTACTTC
NA | TRBJ2-5 | NA | TRBV5-6 | CASSLALSEETQYF | TGTGCCAGCAGCTTGGCCCTCTCTGAGGAGACCCAGTACTTC
NA | TRBJ2-1 | TRBD2 | TRBV7-2 | CASSGWTSHDNEQFF | TGTGCCAGCAGCGGATGGACTAGCCACGACAATGAGCAGTTCTTC
NA | TRBJ2-1 | NA | TRBV13 | CASSLGRAGKGEQFF | TGTGCCAGCAGCTTAGGCCGCGCGGGAAAGGGTGAGCAGTTCTTC
NA | TRBJ2-2 | TRBD2 | TRBV30 | CARSAGEAGELFF | TGTGCCAGATCAGCGGGAGAGGCCGGGGAGCTGTTTTTT
NA | TRBJ2-2 | TRBD2 | TRBV14 | CASSQDLAGVKTGELFF | TGTGCCAGCAGCCAAGATCTTGCGGGAGTAAAGACCGGGGAGCTGTTTTTT
NA | TRBJ2-1 | TRBD2 | TRBV5-1 | CASSLSAGGLFNEQFF | TGCGCCAGCAGCTTGTCGGCGGGAGGCCTCTTCAATGAGCAGTTCTTC
once | TRBJ1-1 | NA | TRBV7-9 | CASSFENTGDTEAFF | TGTGCCAGCAGCTTCGAAAACACGGGGGACACTGAAGCTTTCTTT
NA | TRBJ2-1 | TRBD2 | TRBV7-9 | CASSFSGRPYEQFF | TGTGCCAGCAGTTTTAGCGGGAGGCCCTATGAGCAGTTCTTC
NA | TRBJ2-7 | NA | TRBV29-1 | CSVGTDAEQYF | TGCAGCGTGGGGACGGACGCTGAGCAGTACTTC
NA | TRBJ2-1 | NA | TRBV5-4 | CASSTSGLSYNEQFF | TGTGCCAGCAGCACGAGCGGCCTCTCCTACAATGAGCAGTTCTTC
NA | TRBJ2-2 | TRBD2 | TRBV27 | CASRGWTSGSGELFF | TGTGCCAGCAGGGGTTGGACTAGCGGGAGCGGGGAGCTGTTTTTT
NA | TRBJ2-7 | NA | TRBV27 | CASKLDARRYEQYF | TGTGCCAGCAAGCTGGACGCCCGCCGCTACGAGCAGTACTTC
NA | TRBJ2-7 | NA | TRBV7-2 | CASSLVPGPEQYF | TGTGCCAGCAGCTTAGTTCCAGGGCCCGAGCAGTACTTC
NA | TRBJ2-7 | NA | TRBV4-3 | CASSQGRTYYEQYF | TGCGCCAGCAGCCAAGGGAGGACCTACTACGAGCAGTACTTC
NA | TRBJ2-5 | NA | TRBV6-5 | CASSYSGGAGETQYF | TGTGCCAGCAGTTACTCTGGGGGAGCAGGGGAGACCCAGTACTTC
NA | TRBJ2-1 | NA | TRBV5-1 | CASSFGPGVGNEQFF | TGCGCCAGCAGCTTCGGCCCGGGAGTAGGGAATGAGCAGTTCTTC
NA | TRBJ2-7 | NA | TRBV5-6 | CASSSVLAAGEQYF | TGTGCCAGCAGCTCCGTACTAGCTGCGGGGGAGCAGTACTTC
NA | TRBJ2-2 | NA | TRBV2 | CASSATLPSTGYTGELFF | TGTGCCAGCAGTGCGACACTGCCCAGTACAGGGTACACCGGGGAGCTGTTTTTT
NA | TRBJ1-1 | NA | TRBV7-2 | CASSLLAHLNTEAFF | TGTGCCAGCAGCTTACTGGCACACCTGAACACTGAAGCTTTCTTT
NA | TRBJ2-7 | TRBD2 | TRBV28 | CASSLRSGRGSHEQYF | TGTGCCAGCAGTTTACGGAGCGGGAGAGGTAGCCACGAGCAGTACTTC
NA | TRBJ1-2 | TRBD1 | TRBV12-3/TRBV12-4 | CASSLGQGYGYTF | TGTGCCAGCAGTCTGGGACAGGGTTATGGCTACACCTTC
NA | TRBJ2-1 | NA | TRBV3-1 | CASSQDGSSRYNEQFF | TGTGCCAGCAGCCAAGATGGGTCGTCCCGGTACAATGAGCAGTTCTTC
NA | TRBJ2-1 | TRBD2 | TRBV7-6 | CASTLAGTYNEQFF | TGTGCCAGCACTCTAGCGGGGACCTACAATGAGCAGTTCTTC
NA | TRBJ2-7 | TRBD2 | TRBV3-1 | CASSQDLLAGVSAPSYEQYF | TGTGCCAGCAGCCAAGATCTTTTGGCGGGAGTGTCTGCACCTTCCTACGAGCAGTACTTC
once | TRBJ2-7 | TRBD1 | TRBV27 | CASRWGTGVSYEQYF | TGTGCCAGCAGGTGGGGGACAGGGGTTTCCTACGAGCAGTACTTC
NA | TRBJ1-1 | TRBD1 | TRBV30 | CAWGTVNTEAFF | TGTGCCTGGGGGACAGTGAACACTGAAGCTTTCTTT
NA | TRBJ2-7 | TRBD2 | TRBV7-9 | CASSSERGLAEAYEQYF | TGTGCCAGCAGCTCAGAACGAGGACTAGCGGAAGCCTACGAGCAGTACTTC